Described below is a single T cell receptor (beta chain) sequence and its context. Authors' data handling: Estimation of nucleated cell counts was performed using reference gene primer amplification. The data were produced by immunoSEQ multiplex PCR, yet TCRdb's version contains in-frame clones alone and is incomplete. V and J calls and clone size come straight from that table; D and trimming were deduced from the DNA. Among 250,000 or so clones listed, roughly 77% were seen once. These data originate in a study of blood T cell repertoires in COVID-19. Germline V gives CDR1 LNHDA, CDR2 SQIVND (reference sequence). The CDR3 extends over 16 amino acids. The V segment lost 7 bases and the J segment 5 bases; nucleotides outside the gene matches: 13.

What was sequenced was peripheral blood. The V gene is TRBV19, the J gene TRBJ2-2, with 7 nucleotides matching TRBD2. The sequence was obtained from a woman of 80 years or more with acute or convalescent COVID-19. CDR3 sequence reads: CASTIGLAVSTGELFF. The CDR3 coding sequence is TGTGCCAGTACCATTGGGCTAGCGGTTTCAACCGGGGAGCTGTTTTTT.